Included here is one TCR beta chain sequence, with context. One entry per CDR3 protein, without DNA, is what TCRdb gives after re-calling the 5' RACE reads. The sample's table shows fewer than 300,000 distinct CDR3 sequences. The data were obtained in a study of T cells expressing NK-cell markers. For the study at large: HCMV serostatus: seven of eight sequenced donors positive, one negative.

This CDR3 has 13 residues. The clonotype comes from a woman between 18 and 70 years old in good health. The sequencing input was blood T cells: a sorted CD56 or NKG2C T cell subset, CD4+ or CD8+ T cells, or bulk PBMC T cells (not recorded which). The chain recombines TRBV12-3 or TRBV12-4 with TRBJ1-1; TCRdb lists TRBD1, though no DNA is available to test this call. The CDR3 reads CASSIQGGGEAFF.